These 20 T cell receptor beta chains were sequenced from one sample in a study of prognosis after radiotherapy for stage I lung cancer. Genomic DNA was the source, and TCR beta CDR3 was amplified from it by two-round multiplex PCR. It was primers specific to each TRBV and TRBJ gene that first-round PCR used. From the multiplex PCR reads, TCRdb called clonotypes with MiXCR, one entry per CDR3 protein. The sample records approximately 41,000 distinct CDR3 sequences, around 22% being singletons. The sample was PBMCs, taken before or after stereotactic body radiation therapy (not recorded which). Receptor source: a donor aged 50 or older with non-small cell lung cancer.

This clonotype was detected ten times or more. The chain couples TRBV12-3 or TRBV12-4 to TRBJ1-2; no clear D gene. This CDR3 contains 14 residues. The V end lost 5 bases, the J end lost 1 base, and 11 bases lay between the germline ends. The CDR3 sequence: CASSPETFNYGYTF. DNA for the CDR3: TGTGCCAGCAGTCCAGAGACATTTAACTATGGCTACACCTTC.

At least ten counts were recorded for this clonotype. The chain is built from TRBV5-1 and TRBJ2-2; D not resolved. Trimming left V 4 bases short and J 2 bases short, with 12 bases between. This CDR3 comprises 15 residues. Germline V gene data show CDR1 as SGHRS and CDR2 as YFSETQ. CDR3 coding DNA: TGCGCCAGCAGCCCCTGGGCAGCTAACACCGGGGAGCTGTTTTTT. Translated, it gives CASSPWAANTGELFF.

Ten or more counts support this clonotype. The chain uses TRBV28 and TRBJ1-5, with a weak D call TRBD1 (5 bases). The CDR3 sequence is 15 residues long. Germline CDR1 is MDHEN and CDR2 is SYDVKM. Trimming stripped 3 bases from V and 4 bases from J, with 13 bases between. The CDR3 protein is CASSLVRGGNQPQHF. The CDR3, as DNA: TGTGCCAGCAGTTTGGTACGGGGGGGAAATCAGCCCCAGCATTTT.

In its sample, this clonotype was seen many times. This sequence joins TRBV28 and TRBJ2-1, with TRBD1 matching 7 bases. From germline, CDR1 is MDHEN and CDR2 SYDVKM. The CDR3 is made up of 15 amino acids. V dropped 4 bases and J dropped 7; count of bases not matched to a gene: 10. CDR3 protein: CASSSRGTDYNEQFF. CDR3 DNA: TGTGCCAGCAGTTCCCGTGGGACAGATTATAATGAGCAGTTCTTC.

A few counts support this clonotype. At one end, the junction sequence differs from germline, possibly due to a read error. The J gene is TRBJ2-7, the V gene TRBV2; TRBD2 agrees at 12 bases. Germline CDR1 reads SNHLY; CDR2 reads FYNNEI. The CDR3 is 14 residues long. This CDR3 is CASSSGGVSCEQYF. The CDR3 DNA reads as TGTGCCAGCTCTAGCGGGGGGGTTTCCTGCGAGCAGTACTTC.

Points on this clonotype: A junction end diverges from the germline sequence, so it may reflect a read error. The chain is built from TRBV12-3 or TRBV12-4 and TRBJ2-5; maybe TRBD2 (6 bases). The CDR3 extends over 13 amino acids. CDR3 DNA sequence: TGTGCCAGTAGTATGGGACTTCAAGAGCCCCAGTACTTC. The encoded protein is CASSMGLQEPQYF.

The rearrangement links TRBV20-1 to TRBJ1-1, with 7 bases that match TRBD1. The CDR3 is made up of 19 amino acids. V shed 0 bases, J shed 1 base, and the junction held 17 bases outside the gene matches. In germline, CDR1 is DFQATT, CDR2 SNEGSKA (reference sequence). The CDR3 DNA is TGCAGTGCTAGAGAAAGGGGGCCAGAGCGGTTCAAGGGGAACACTGAAGCTTTCTTT. This encodes CSARERGPERFKGNTEAFF.

This clonotype was picked up many times. The rearrangement joins TRBV18 to TRBJ2-7; D is perhaps TRBD1 or TRBD2 (5 bases each). Trimming cost V 6 bases and J 9 bases, with 18 bases left between them. Germline values: CDR1 KGHSH, CDR2 LQKENI. CDR3 length equals 13 residues. The CDR3 DNA follows: TGTGCCAGCTCGCAGAGGGATGGGGCTGGGCAGTACTTC. Its translation is CASSQRDGAGQYF.

This clonotype was observed many times. This chain connects TRBV15 to TRBJ2-1; 11 bases fit TRBD2. Germline assignment: CDR1 LNHNV and CDR2 YYDKDF (reference sequence). V lost 6 bases to trimming and J lost 8 bases; unmatched junction nucleotides: 6. The CDR3 spans 14 residues. The CDR3 region has the DNA TGTGCCACCAGGCCTAGCGGGGGGTTCTATGAGCAGTTCTTC. Protein sequence: CATRPSGGFYEQFF.

This clonotype has just a few counts. Possible read error: a much larger clone is one base away. CDR3 in DNA: TGTGCCAGCAAGGCGTCGGCAGATCCAGCCTACGAGCAGTACTTC. Amino acid sequence: CASKASADPAYEQYF. The chain employs TRBV6-1 and TRBJ2-7; D gene unclear. V was cut by 7 bases and J by 2 bases, with 18 bases left in between. Germline assignment: CDR1 MNHNS and CDR2 SASEGT. The CDR3 totals 15 residues.

Here the CDR3 reads CASSYTGTGNNEQFF. CDR3 DNA: TGTGCCAGCAGTTACACCGGGACAGGGAATAATGAGCAGTTCTTC. The chain has TRBV6-2 or TRBV6-3 and TRBJ2-1; 9 bases agree with TRBD1. The germline V gene encodes CDR1 MNHEY and CDR2 SVGEGT. The CDR3 spans 15 residues. Trimming removed 2 bases from V and 7 bases from J; junction bases left unmatched: 6.

The V gene is TRBV6-2 or TRBV6-3, the J gene TRBJ2-7; D remains unclear. V lost 9 bases to trimming and J lost 5 bases, with 17 bases between them. Germline lookup yields CDR1 MNHEY and CDR2 SVGEGT. The CDR3 length is 13 residues. CDR3 residues: CARPRASPHEQYF. The CDR3 DNA follows: TGTGCCAGACCCCGGGCCTCCCCCCACGAGCAGTACTTC.

This clonotype has ten or more counts. The chain uses TRBV7-3 and TRBJ1-5; D possibly corresponds to TRBD1 (5 bases). Trimming removed 1 base at V and 5 bases at J, with 6 bases between. The CDR3 is made up of 13 amino acids. Germline V lookup: CDR1 SGHTA, CDR2 FQGTGA. The CDR3 sequence: CASSLSRDQPQHF. CDR3 nucleotide sequence: TGTGCCAGCAGCTTAAGCAGGGATCAGCCCCAGCATTTT. Full variable domain (remainder filled in from reference TRBV7-3 and TRBJ1-5): GAGVSQTPSNKVTEKGKYVELRCDPISGHTALYWYRQSLGQGPEFLIYFQGTGAADDSGLPNDRFFAVRPEGSVSTLKIQRTERGDSAVYLCASSLSRDQPQHFGDGTRLSIL.

This clonotype has only one observation. A read error may be the cause here, since a much bigger clone is one base away. The CDR3 coding sequence is TGTGCCAACAGCATCCTGGGTAGCACAGATACGCAGTATTTT. Encoded protein: CANSILGSTDTQYF. The chain has TRBV9 and TRBJ2-3; D remains ambiguous. Germline V lookup: CDR1 SGDLS, CDR2 YYNGEE. CDR3 length: 14 amino acids.

This clonotype was observed many times. The chain combines TRBV6-5 with TRBJ2-3; TRBD1 or TRBD2 may be the D gene (5 bases each). Germline assignment: CDR1 MNHEY and CDR2 SVGAGI. V lost 2 bases, J lost 1 base, and 16 bases lay in between. The CDR3 runs to 17 residues. The CDR3 loop reads CASSYGFGAARTDTQYF. The CDR3 DNA reads TGTGCCAGCAGTTACGGCTTCGGGGCCGCCCGCACAGATACGCAGTATTTT.

This clonotype was counted many times. The chain carries TRBV19 and TRBJ2-2; D not certain. Germline CDR1 and CDR2: LNHDA and SQIVND (reference sequence). The ends were cut back, 4 bases at V and 1 base at J, with 10 bases in the middle. The length of the CDR3 is 15 residues. The CDR3 protein is CASSKWHKNTGELFF. The CDR3, as DNA: TGTGCCAGTAGTAAGTGGCACAAGAACACCGGGGAGCTGTTTTTT. Using reference TRBV19 and TRBJ2-2 for the parts outside the CDR3, the full variable domain is DGGITQSPKYLFRKEGQNVTLSCEQNLNHDAMYWYRQDPGQGLRLIYYSQIVNDFQKGDIAEGYSVSREKKESFPLTVTSAQKNPTAFYLCASSKWHKNTGELFFGEGSRLTVL.

As regards this clonotype: A clone one base away is much larger, so this may be a read error. The chain links TRBV28 to TRBJ1-1, with D maybe TRBD1 (6 bases). The CDR3 runs to 14 residues. CDR1 is MDHEN, CDR2 SYDVKM, per germline. The chain's CDR3 is CASSLLGWGRVASF. The CDR3 nucleotides are TGTGCCAGCAGCTTACTCGGGTGGGGGCGAGTAGCTTCCTTT.

This clonotype was observed at least ten times. This chain joins TRBV25-1 and TRBJ1-5; no definite D call. V was clipped by 5 bases and J by 0 bases, with 8 bases between them. Germline V gene sequence: CDR1 MGHDK, CDR2 SYGVNS. The CDR3 runs 14 residues. The CDR3 is CASSSNDSNQPQHF. CDR3 coding DNA: TGTGCCAGCAGTTCGAACGATAGCAATCAGCCCCAGCATTTT.

Ten or more counts support this clonotype. This chain joins TRBV19 and TRBJ2-1; TRBD2 is a possible D gene (6 bases). The length of the CDR3 is 13 residues. The germline V gene encodes CDR1 LNHDA and CDR2 SQIVND (reference sequence). The germline V and J ends were trimmed by 6 bases and 5 bases, with 11 bases remaining between them. In DNA, the CDR3 is TGTGCCAGTAGCGGGACTGTCGACAATGAGCAGTTCTTC. Residues: CASSGTVDNEQFF.

Ten or more counts support this clonotype. This chain joins TRBV20-1 and TRBJ1-4; perhaps TRBD1 as D (6 bases). V was pared by 6 bases and J by 4 bases, with 18 bases between. The V gene's germline CDR1 is DFQATT and CDR2 SNEGSKA (reference sequence). The CDR3 is 15 amino acids. DNA of the CDR3: TGCAGTGCCCGCCCGGGGGGCGCAAGTAATGAAAAACTGTTTTTT. Translating gives CSARPGGASNEKLFF.